This T cell receptor (beta chain) was captured by sequencing in a study of T cells in Graves' hyperthyroidism and ophthalmopathy. In the case of this clonotype: Its antigen is as yet unknown.

The CDR3 spans 15 residues. The ends lost 2 bases at V and 8 bases at J; junction bases unmatched: 7. Looked up from germline, CDR1 is MNHEY and CDR2 is SVGEGT. Findings and limits, study-wide: For ophthalmopathy, model prediction preceded onset by a median about 6.4 months.

Amplified regions were TCR beta CDR3 sequences from RNA transcripts. HTBI primers were used for first-round RT-PCR of the TCR CDR3. MiXCR, run by TCRdb on the multiplex PCR reads, gives a single entry per CDR3 protein. The sample gives about 250,000 distinct CDR3 sequences, about 20% of which show up once; about 60% is in the top ten. Among ophthalmopathy patients, the Clinical Activity Score reached at least 3, the NOSPECS grade reached at least 4, and duration remained under 3 months. Input material: blood. The chain employs TRBV6-2 or TRBV6-3 and TRBJ2-3, with 10 bases identical to TRBD2. The receptor was isolated from a man between 25 and 39 years old with Graves' ophthalmopathy. The CDR3 DNA is TGTGCCAGCAGTTACGAACGGGTAGCGGGAGGTACGCAGTATTTT. Translated: CASSYERVAGGTQYF.